The clone carrying this TCR beta chain has more than one count but fewer than ten. Amplification yielded TCR beta CDR3 regions, with RNA transcripts as the source. First-round RT-PCR with HTBI primers amplified the TCR CDR3 region. In TCRdb, the multiplex PCR reads were re-called with MiXCR into one record per CDR3 protein. The sample records some 760,000 distinct CDR3 sequences, 11% to 15% being singletons. The germline gives CDR1 LNHDA, CDR2 SQIVND (reference sequence). The V segment lost 8 bases and the J segment 6 bases; nucleotides outside the gene matches: 9. The CDR3 spans 14 residues. This sample is part of a study of T cells in Graves' hyperthyroidism and ophthalmopathy.

The chain is built from TRBV19 and TRBJ1-2; 10 bases fit TRBD1. Input material: blood. This TCR came from a woman between 18 and 30 years old with Graves' hyperthyroidism. In DNA, the CDR3 is TGTGCCAGTGGGACAGGGGAGATCTTAAATGGCTACACCTTC. Translating it yields CASGTGEILNGYTF.